The source of this T cell receptor beta chain is a study of T cells in Graves' hyperthyroidism and ophthalmopathy (dated by TCRdb to about 2019). Background on the whole study: Peripheral blood samples were taken at the time of initial diagnosis, prior to any treatment. To identify TCR V-J signatures that set the groups apart, the researchers used a discovery cohort of 100 or so patients, made up of some 41 with Graves' ophthalmopathy and some 56 with stable Graves' hyperthyroidism. Whether ophthalmopathy could be predicted prospectively was tested in an independent validation cohort made up of 18 to 20 hyperthyroidism patients plus 17 patients who later progressed to ophthalmopathy. The roughly 100 discovery patients were randomly divided into training and test sets at a 7:3 ratio. The study also compared thyroid tissue and blood T-cell repertoires from about 6 Graves' hyperthyroidism patients. After sampling, hyperthyroidism patients received methimazole starting at 30 mg daily, and ophthalmopathy patients received high-dose intravenous methylprednisolone. The paper describes TCR Vbeta CDR3 sequencing of 135 peripheral blood samples, made up of around 41 ophthalmopathy patients, approximately 76 hyperthyroidism patients and around 17 progressor patients.

Stable Graves' hyperthyroidism was defined as the absence of progression to ophthalmopathy over 18 months of follow-up. The hyperthyroidism patients were between 18 and 65 years old and newly diagnosed, with a disease duration of less than 2 months. Any patient with an uncontrolled infection, another autoimmune disease, pregnancy or lactation was excluded. Clinical symptoms, serum thyroxine and TRAb, thyroid ultrasound, and orbital computed tomography formed the basis for the diagnoses. PBMCs were isolated from about 10 ml of fresh peripheral blood by Ficoll-Paque density gradient centrifugation. Trizol reagent was used to extract total RNA, and RNA quality was then checked on an Agilent 2100 Bioanalyzer. Measured from the cysteine to the phenylalanine, the CDR3 is 15 residues long. The read is trimmed to its CDR3 DNA, 45 bases read in frame from base 1. CDR1 and CDR2, per the germline V gene (reference sequence), are LNHDA and SQIVND.

Amplification of TCR beta CDR3 regions was carried out from RNA transcripts. For the first round of RT-PCR on the TCR CDR3, the HTBI primer set was used together with the Qiagen OneStep RT-PCR kit. Libraries were constructed in a second round of multiplex PCR, after which size selection and purification were performed. Paired-end sequencing of the libraries was performed with 100 bp reads on an Illumina HiSeq2000. As for the original processing: Raw data were processed with SOAPnuke, discarding reads with adapters, uncalled bases, mean Phred below 15, or no exact constant-primer or identifier match. COPE v1.2.5 was used to merge the high-quality paired reads, and each unique nucleotide sequence was defined as a clonotype. Clonotypes were aligned to IMGT TRBV, TRBD and TRBJ reference segments using MiTCR v1.1. Analysis was restricted to V-J combinations with a frequency above 0.0001, which covered about 99% of repertoires. The TCS score was defined as F50 (clonal expansion) divided by E x V (chaos), with BLOSUM62-based TCRdist calculated between CDR3 peptides within each V-J. Welch's t-statistics and random forest reduced 514 V-J features to some 14, which were used in a naive Bayes classifier (R e1071). TCRdb trimmed the raw reads at Q25, called clones with MiXCR and kept productive beta chains. When rows share a CDR3 protein, they turn into one entry using the most common DNA and genes. TCRdb, rather than the study authors, made the V and J calls. This sample gives about 96,000 distinct CDR3 sequences in total; 51% of them show up just once. The ten largest clones add up to around 27% of the sample.

Overall study outcomes, separate from this receptor: A model built on a 13 V-J signature distinguished ophthalmopathy from stable hyperthyroidism, reaching 85% to 90% sensitivity and approximately 81% specificity in cross-validation and 80%/75% in testing. During validation, the model predicted progression to ophthalmopathy a median of about 6.5 months ahead of onset, with almost 71% sensitivity and around 73% specificity. Blood samples also contained most of the expanded thyroid clonotypes (frequency above 0.001), which suggests that blood repertoires may reflect thyroid immune responses. Sample size was not statistically predetermined, and blinding of investigators to group allocation was not performed.

A word on this clonotype: What antigen it recognizes has not been identified. The junction shows a germline mismatch at one end, possibly a read error.

The sequenced material came from blood. The chain uses TRBV19 and TRBJ2-3, with a weak D call of TRBD1 (6 bases match). This TCR came from a woman aged 40 to 50 with Graves' hyperthyroidism. The CDR3 is CTSSETADWTDTRYF. The base sequence is TGTACCAGTAGTGAAACTGCGGATTGGACAGATACGCGGTATTTT. The reference TRBV19 and TRBJ2-3 proteins fill in what lies around the CDR3, so the full variable domain reads DGGITQSPKYLFRKEGQNVTLSCEQNLNHDAMYWYRQDPGQGLRLIYYSQIVNDFQKGDIAEGYSVSREKKESFPLTVTSAQKNPTAFYLCTSSETADWTDTRYFGPGTRLTVL.